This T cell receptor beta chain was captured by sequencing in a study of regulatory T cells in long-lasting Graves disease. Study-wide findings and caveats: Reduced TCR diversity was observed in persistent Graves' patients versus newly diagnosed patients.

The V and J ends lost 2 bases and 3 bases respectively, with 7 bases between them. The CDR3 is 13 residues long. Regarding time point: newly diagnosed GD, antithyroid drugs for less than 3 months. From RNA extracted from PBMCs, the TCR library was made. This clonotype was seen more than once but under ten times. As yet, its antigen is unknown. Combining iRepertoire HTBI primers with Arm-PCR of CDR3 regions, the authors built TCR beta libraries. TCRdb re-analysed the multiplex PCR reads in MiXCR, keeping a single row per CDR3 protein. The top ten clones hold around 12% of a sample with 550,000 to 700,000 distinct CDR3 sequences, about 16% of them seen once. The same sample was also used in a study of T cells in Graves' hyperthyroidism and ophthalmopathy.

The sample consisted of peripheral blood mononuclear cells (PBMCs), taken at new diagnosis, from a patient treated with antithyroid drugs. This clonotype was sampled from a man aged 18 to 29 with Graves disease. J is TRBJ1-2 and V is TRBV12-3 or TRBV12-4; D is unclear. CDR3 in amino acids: CASSLFQDYGYTF. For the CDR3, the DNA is TGTGCCAGCAGTTTATTTCAGGACTATGGCTACACCTTC.